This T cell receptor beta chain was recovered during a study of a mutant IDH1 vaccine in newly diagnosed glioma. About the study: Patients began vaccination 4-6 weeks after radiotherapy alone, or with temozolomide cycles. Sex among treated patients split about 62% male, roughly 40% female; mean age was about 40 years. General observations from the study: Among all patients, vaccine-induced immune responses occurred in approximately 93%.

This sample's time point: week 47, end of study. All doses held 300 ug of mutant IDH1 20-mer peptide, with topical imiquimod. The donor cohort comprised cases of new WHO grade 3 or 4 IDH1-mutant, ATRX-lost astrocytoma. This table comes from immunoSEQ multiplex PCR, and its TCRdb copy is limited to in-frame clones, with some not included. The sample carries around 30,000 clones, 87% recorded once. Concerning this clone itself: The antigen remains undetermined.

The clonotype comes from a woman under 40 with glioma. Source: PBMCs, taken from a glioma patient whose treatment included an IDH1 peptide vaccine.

The CDR3 bases are TGTGCCAGCAATGACAGGAGCTACAATCAGCCCCAGCATTTT. It specifies CASNDRSYNQPQHF. The chain is built from TRBV2 and TRBJ1-5; possible D gene TRBD1, 6 bases. V was clipped by 7 bases and J by 3 bases, with 13 bases between them. CDR1 and CDR2 from the germline V gene are SNHLY and FYNNEI. This CDR3 is 14 amino acids long.